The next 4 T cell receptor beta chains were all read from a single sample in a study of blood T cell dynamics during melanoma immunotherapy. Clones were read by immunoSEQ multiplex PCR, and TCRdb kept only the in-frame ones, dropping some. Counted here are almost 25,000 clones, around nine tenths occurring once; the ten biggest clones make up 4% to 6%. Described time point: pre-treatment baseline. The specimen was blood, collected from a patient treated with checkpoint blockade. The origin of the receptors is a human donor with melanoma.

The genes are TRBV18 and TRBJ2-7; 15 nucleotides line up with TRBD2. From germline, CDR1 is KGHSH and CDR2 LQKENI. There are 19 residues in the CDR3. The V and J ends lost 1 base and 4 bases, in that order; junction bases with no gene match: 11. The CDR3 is CASSPLRTSGRATPYEQYF. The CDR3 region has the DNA TGTGCCAGCTCACCACTCCGGACTAGCGGGAGGGCGACGCCGTACGAGCAGTACTTC.

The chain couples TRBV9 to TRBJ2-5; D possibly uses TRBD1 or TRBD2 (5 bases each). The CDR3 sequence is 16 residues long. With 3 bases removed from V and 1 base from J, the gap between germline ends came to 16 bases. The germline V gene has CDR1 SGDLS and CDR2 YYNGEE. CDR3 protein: CASSGAIGTGQETQYF. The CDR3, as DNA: TGTGCCAGCAGCGGAGCGATTGGGACGGGCCAAGAGACCCAGTACTTC.

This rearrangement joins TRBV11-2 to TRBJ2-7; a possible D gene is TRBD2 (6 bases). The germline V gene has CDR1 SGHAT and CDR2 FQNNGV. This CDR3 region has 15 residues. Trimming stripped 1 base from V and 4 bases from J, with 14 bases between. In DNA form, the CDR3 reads TGTGCCAGCAGCTTAGGTCGTCGGGGGAGTTACGAGCAGTACTTC. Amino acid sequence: CASSLGRRGSYEQYF.

In DNA, the CDR3 is TGTGCCAGCAGCGCCCCAGGCGGGAGATCTCACGAGCAGTACTTC. This codes for CASSAPGGRSHEQYF. The gene calls are TRBV5-4 and TRBJ2-7, with TRBD2 identical over 7 bases. CDR1 and CDR2 (germline): SGHNT, YYREEE (reference sequence). J was trimmed by 5 bases and V by 4 bases; bases with no gene match: 12. This CDR3 spans 15 amino acids.